A selection of T cell receptor beta chains follows, all from one sample in a study of CD8 T cells in Susac syndrome. TCRdb reprocessed the immunoSEQ multiplex PCR reads with MiXCR, giving one entry per CDR3 protein. The sample holds just over 300,000 distinct CDR3 sequences, just over 90% seen once. Sequencing was done on a sample of CD4+ T cells from PBMCs. These receptors were obtained from a human donor with multiple sclerosis. Both conserved end residues are part of each CDR3. Each record gives: D gene, V gene, J gene, CDR3 length, CDR3 protein. The D gene is left open where the match is weak.

>NA|TRBV6-1|TRBJ1-1|13
CAGMTGLNTEAFF
>TRBD2|TRBV27|TRBJ2-7|16
CASSLTPRGSTYEQYF
>NA|TRBV4-3|TRBJ1-1|16
CATSRGDGFMNTEAFF
>NA|TRBV6-2/TRBV6-3|TRBJ1-5|14
CASSYKWENQPQHF
>NA|TRBV20-1|TRBJ2-7|15
CSARGASQGSYEQYF
>NA|TRBV9|TRBJ1-6|14
CASSGPGANSPLHF
>NA|TRBV29-1|TRBJ2-5|12
CSVEGSQETQYF
>TRBD2|TRBV4-1|TRBJ2-5|17
CASSQLGLAGVKETQYF
>TRBD2|TRBV20-1|TRBJ2-5|15
CSARRETSGKETQYF
>TRBD2|TRBV5-4|TRBJ2-1|15
CASSLATGLASEQFF
>NA|TRBV6-5|TRBJ2-7|15
CASSRLGGGGYEQYF
>TRBD2|TRBV3-1|TRBJ2-1|16
CASRRTSGATYNEQFF
>NA|TRBV18|TRBJ2-6|16
CASSPTVPSGANVLTF
>TRBD2|TRBV5-6|TRBJ2-1|13
CASRGRGTNEQFF
>TRBD1|TRBV6-6|TRBJ1-2|16
CASSPTGQGLLRGYTF
>NA|TRBV14|TRBJ2-7|15
CASSQLLVKQYEQYF
>TRBD2|TRBV5-6|TRBJ2-7|15
CASSGRGRKGYEQYF
>NA|TRBV11-3|TRBJ2-4|18
CASSSTRDLLGSKNIQYF
>NA|TRBV12-3/TRBV12-4|TRBJ1-5|13
CASSFRTDQPQHF
>NA|TRBV12-3/TRBV12-4|TRBJ2-5|13
CASSLNAGETQYF
>NA|TRBV12-3/TRBV12-4|TRBJ1-1|15
CATRITGLMNTEAFF
>TRBD2|TRBV7-8|TRBJ2-1|15
CASSSPRTSNNEQFF
>NA|TRBV7-2|TRBJ2-7|15
CASSLGSGSSYEQYF
>NA|TRBV5-1|TRBJ1-2|14
CASSLATTSDGYTF
>TRBD1|TRBV29-1|TRBJ1-1|13
CSAQGQLNTEAFF
>TRBD2|TRBV5-1|TRBJ2-1|15
CASSIRTSGDNEQFF
>NA|TRBV5-4|TRBJ2-6|15
CASSFFKNGANVLTF
>NA|TRBV30|TRBJ1-2|13
CAWSLGINYGYTF
>NA|TRBV11-1|TRBJ2-2|16
CASSSEAEMNTGELFF